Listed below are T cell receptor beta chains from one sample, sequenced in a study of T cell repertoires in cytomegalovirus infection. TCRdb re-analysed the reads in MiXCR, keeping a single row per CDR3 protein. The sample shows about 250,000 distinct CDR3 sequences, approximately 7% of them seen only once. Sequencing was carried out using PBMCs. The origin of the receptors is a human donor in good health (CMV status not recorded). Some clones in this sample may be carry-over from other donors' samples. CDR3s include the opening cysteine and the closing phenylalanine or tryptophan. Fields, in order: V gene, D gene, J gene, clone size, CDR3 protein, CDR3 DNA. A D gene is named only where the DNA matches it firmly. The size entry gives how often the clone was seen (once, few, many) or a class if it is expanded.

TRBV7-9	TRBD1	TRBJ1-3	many	CASSLVGTGSDTIYF	TGTGCCAGCAGCTTAGTCGGGACAGGGAGCGACACCATATATTTT
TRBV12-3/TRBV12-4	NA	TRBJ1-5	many	CASSYFKEPQHF	TGTGCCAGCAGTTACTTCAAGGAGCCCCAGCATTTT
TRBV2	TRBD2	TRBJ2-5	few	CASSDPGLAGALETQYF	TGTGCCAGCAGTGACCCGGGACTAGCGGGGGCCCTGGAGACCCAGTACTTC
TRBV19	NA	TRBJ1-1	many	CASSRDPGGLNTEAFF	TGTGCCAGTAGTCGGGACCCTGGGGGTTTGAACACTGAAGCTTTCTTT
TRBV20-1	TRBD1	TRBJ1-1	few	CSAGDRANTEAFF	TGCAGTGCTGGGGACAGGGCAAACACTGAAGCTTTCTTT
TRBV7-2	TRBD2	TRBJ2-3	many	CASSPLAGGGTDTQYF	TGTGCCAGCAGCCCTCTAGCGGGGGGGGGCACAGATACGCAGTATTTT
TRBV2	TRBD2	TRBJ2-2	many	CASSEQRGGGELFF	TGTGCCAGCAGTGAACAGCGGGGGGGCGGGGAGCTGTTTTTT
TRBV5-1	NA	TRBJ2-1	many	CASSSGTGGNEQFF	TGTGCCAGCAGCTCCGGGACGGGCGGCAATGAGCAGTTCTTC
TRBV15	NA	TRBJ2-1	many	CAAGTGYNEQFF	TGTGCCGCCGGGACGGGCTACAATGAGCAGTTCTTC
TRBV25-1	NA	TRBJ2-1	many	CASKSTGDHNEQFF	TGTGCCAGCAAATCAACAGGTGATCACAATGAGCAGTTCTTC